This T cell receptor beta chain was sequenced in a study of blood T cells in healthy people across ages. Study-level points and caveats: Age brought a roughly linear fall in TCR beta diversity measured per million T cells.

This clonotype appeared many times. What it recognizes is unknown. Using a J-beta primer mix together with a sample-barcoded 5' primer, a second PCR was run for roughly 6 to 12 cycles. Using its own MiXCR run on the 5' RACE reads, TCRdb lists one record per CDR3 protein. This sample yields around 900,000 distinct CDR3 sequences, of which around 30% are seen a single time; around 16% belongs to the top ten. The ends were cut back, 1 base at V and 0 bases at J, with 13 bases in the middle. Germline values: CDR1 LGHNA, CDR2 YSLEER. The CDR3 spans 17 residues. Extraction of total RNA produced a minimum of 5.5 micrograms from each sample.

This clonotype was obtained from a woman of 80 years or more in good health. The specimen was blood. The V call is TRBV4-3, the J call TRBJ2-1; D is possibly TRBD2 (6 bases). In DNA, the CDR3 is TGCGCCAGCAGCCAAGCGGGCGGGGAAAGCTCCTACAATGAGCAGTTCTTC. It specifies CASSQAGGESSYNEQFF.